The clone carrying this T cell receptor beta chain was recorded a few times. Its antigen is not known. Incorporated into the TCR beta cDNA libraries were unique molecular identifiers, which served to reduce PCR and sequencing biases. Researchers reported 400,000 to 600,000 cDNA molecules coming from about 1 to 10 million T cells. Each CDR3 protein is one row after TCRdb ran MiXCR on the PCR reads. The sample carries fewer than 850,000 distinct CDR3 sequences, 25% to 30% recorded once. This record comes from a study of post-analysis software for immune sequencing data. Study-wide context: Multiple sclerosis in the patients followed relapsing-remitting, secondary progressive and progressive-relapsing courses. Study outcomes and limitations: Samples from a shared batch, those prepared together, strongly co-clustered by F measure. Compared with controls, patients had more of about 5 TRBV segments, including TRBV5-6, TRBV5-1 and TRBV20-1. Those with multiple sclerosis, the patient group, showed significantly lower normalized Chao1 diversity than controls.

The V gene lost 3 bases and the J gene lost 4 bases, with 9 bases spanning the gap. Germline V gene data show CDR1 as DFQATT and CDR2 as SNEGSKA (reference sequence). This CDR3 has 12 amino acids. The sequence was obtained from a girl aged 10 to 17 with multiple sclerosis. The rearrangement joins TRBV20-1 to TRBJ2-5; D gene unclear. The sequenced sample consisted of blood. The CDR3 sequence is CSASIRAETQYF. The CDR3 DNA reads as TGCAGTGCTAGTATCAGAGCAGAGACCCAGTACTTC.